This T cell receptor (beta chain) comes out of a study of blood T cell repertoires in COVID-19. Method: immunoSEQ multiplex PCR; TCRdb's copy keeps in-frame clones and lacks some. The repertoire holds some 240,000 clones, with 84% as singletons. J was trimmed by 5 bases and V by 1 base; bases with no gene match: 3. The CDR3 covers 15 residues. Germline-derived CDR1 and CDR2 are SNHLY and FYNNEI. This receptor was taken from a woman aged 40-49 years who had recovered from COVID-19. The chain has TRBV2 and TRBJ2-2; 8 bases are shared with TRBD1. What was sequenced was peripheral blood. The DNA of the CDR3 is TGTGCCAGCAGTGAAGGGGACAGGCGGACCGGGGAGCTGTTTTTT. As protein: CASSEGDRRTGELFF.